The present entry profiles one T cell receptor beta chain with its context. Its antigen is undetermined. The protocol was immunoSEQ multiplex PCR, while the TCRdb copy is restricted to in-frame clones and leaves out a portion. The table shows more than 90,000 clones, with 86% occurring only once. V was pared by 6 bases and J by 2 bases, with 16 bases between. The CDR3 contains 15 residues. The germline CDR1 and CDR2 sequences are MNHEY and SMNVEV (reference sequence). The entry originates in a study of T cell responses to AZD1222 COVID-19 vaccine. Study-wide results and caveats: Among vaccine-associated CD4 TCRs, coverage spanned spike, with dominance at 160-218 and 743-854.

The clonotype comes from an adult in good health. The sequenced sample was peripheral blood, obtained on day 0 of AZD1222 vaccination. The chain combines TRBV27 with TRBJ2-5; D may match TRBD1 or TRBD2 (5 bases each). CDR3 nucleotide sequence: TGTGCCAGCAGCGAAGCCCTTGGGGGACAAGAGACCCAGTACTTC. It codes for CASSEALGGQETQYF.